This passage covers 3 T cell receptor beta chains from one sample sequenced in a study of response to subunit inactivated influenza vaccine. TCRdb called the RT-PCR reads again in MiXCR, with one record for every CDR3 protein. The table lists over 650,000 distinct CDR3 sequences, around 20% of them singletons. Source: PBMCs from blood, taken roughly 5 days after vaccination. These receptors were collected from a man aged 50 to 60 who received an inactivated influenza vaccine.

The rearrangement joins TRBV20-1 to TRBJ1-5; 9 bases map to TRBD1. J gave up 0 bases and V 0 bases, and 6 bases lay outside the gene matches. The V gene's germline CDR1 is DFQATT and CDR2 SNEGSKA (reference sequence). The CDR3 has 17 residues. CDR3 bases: TGCAGTGCTAGAGATTGGAACAGGGGGCATAGCAATCAGCCCCAGCATTTT. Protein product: CSARDWNRGHSNQPQHF.

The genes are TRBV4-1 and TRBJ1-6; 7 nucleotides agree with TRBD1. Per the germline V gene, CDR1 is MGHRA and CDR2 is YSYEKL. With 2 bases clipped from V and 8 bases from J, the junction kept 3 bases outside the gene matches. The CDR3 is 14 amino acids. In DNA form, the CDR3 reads TGCGCCAGCAGCCAAAGAGGGGGCGATTCACCCCTCCACTTT. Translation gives CASSQRGGDSPLHF.

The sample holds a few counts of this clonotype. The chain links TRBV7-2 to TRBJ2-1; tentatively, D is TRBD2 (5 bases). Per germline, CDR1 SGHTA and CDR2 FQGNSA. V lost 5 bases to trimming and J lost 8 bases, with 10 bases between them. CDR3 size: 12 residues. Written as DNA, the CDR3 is TGTGCCAGCAGCACTACTAGGGATGAGCAGTTCTTC. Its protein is CASSTTRDEQFF.